A selection of T cell receptor beta chains follows, all from one sample in a study of Tregs in tolerant kidney transplant recipients. Only in-frame clones appear in the TCRdb table, and some are missing; sequencing was by immunoSEQ multiplex PCR. The sample lists 35,000 to 50,000 clones, about 95% seen once, with approximately 0.4% in the top ten. Their cognate antigens are unknown. The sample was Tregs from blood cultured with allogeneic cells. These receptors were taken from a human donor in good health. CDR3s include the opening cysteine and the closing phenylalanine or tryptophan. The order of the fields is J gene, D gene, clone size, V gene, CDR3 protein, CDR3 DNA. The D gene is left open where the match is weak. Rows give clone size only sometimes, using once, few, many, or a class for an expanded clone.

j_gene: TRBJ1-3
d_gene: .
abundance: .
v_gene: TRBV5-1
CDR3aa: CASSRSDPLSGNTIYF
CDR3nt: TGCGCCAGCAGCCGGTCCGACCCTCTTTCGGGAAACACCATATATTTT

j_gene: TRBJ2-3
d_gene: TRBD2
abundance: .
v_gene: TRBV7-3
CDR3aa: CASSLTKTSGTDTQYF
CDR3nt: TGTGCCAGCAGCTTAACGAAGACTAGCGGGACAGATACGCAGTATTTT

j_gene: TRBJ2-7
d_gene: TRBD2
abundance: .
v_gene: TRBV7-3
CDR3aa: CASSRTGLAGEEQYF
CDR3nt: TGTGCCAGCAGCCGAACGGGACTAGCGGGGGAAGAGCAGTACTTC

j_gene: TRBJ2-3
d_gene: .
abundance: .
v_gene: TRBV4-2
CDR3aa: CASSQGPGSTDTQYF
CDR3nt: TGTGCCAGCAGCCAAGGCCCGGGAAGCACAGATACGCAGTATTTT

j_gene: TRBJ1-2
d_gene: TRBD1
abundance: .
v_gene: TRBV15
CDR3aa: CATSRRTGNYGYTF
CDR3nt: TGTGCCACCAGCAGAAGGACAGGGAACTATGGCTACACCTTC

j_gene: TRBJ2-5
d_gene: .
abundance: .
v_gene: TRBV2
CDR3aa: CASSSYQETQYF
CDR3nt: TGTGCCAGCAGTTCGTACCAAGAGACCCAGTACTTC

j_gene: TRBJ2-2
d_gene: .
abundance: .
v_gene: TRBV7-7
CDR3aa: CASSFSTWSGELFF
CDR3nt: TGTGCCAGCAGCTTTAGTACGTGGTCCGGGGAGCTGTTTTTT

j_gene: TRBJ1-2
d_gene: .
abundance: .
v_gene: TRBV6-5
CDR3aa: CASSLSRSNYGYTF
CDR3nt: TGTGCCAGCAGTTTATCCAGAAGTAACTATGGCTACACCTTC

j_gene: TRBJ1-6
d_gene: TRBD1
abundance: .
v_gene: TRBV11-3
CDR3aa: CASSRGQRNSPLHF
CDR3nt: TGTGCCAGCAGCCGGGGACAGAGAAATTCACCCCTCCACTTT

j_gene: TRBJ2-5
d_gene: .
abundance: .
v_gene: TRBV6-6
CDR3aa: CASSYSGETQYF
CDR3nt: TGTGCCAGCAGTTACTCAGGGGAGACCCAGTACTTC

j_gene: TRBJ2-7
d_gene: .
abundance: .
v_gene: TRBV4-2
CDR3aa: CASSQKRAPNYEQYF
CDR3nt: TGTGCCAGCAGCCAGAAGAGAGCACCCAACTACGAGCAGTACTTC

j_gene: TRBJ1-2
d_gene: TRBD1
abundance: .
v_gene: TRBV6-1
CDR3aa: CASSVRDRGWRSYGYTF
CDR3nt: TGTGCCAGCAGTGTCCGGGACAGGGGATGGCGGTCCTATGGCTACACCTTC

j_gene: TRBJ1-2
d_gene: .
abundance: .
v_gene: TRBV20-1
CDR3aa: CSAVANYGYTF
CDR3nt: TGCAGTGCCGTAGCTAACTATGGCTACACCTTC

j_gene: TRBJ2-5
d_gene: TRBD2
abundance: .
v_gene: TRBV18
CDR3aa: CASSPRGGQETQYF
CDR3nt: TGTGCCAGCTCACCACGGGGAGGGCAAGAGACCCAGTACTTC

j_gene: TRBJ2-7
d_gene: .
abundance: .
v_gene: TRBV6-6
CDR3aa: CAGSPDGAQFYEQYF
CDR3nt: TGTGCCGGCAGTCCCGACGGGGCACAATTCTACGAGCAGTACTTC

j_gene: TRBJ2-1
d_gene: .
abundance: .
v_gene: TRBV21-1
CDR3aa: CASSKRKLKYRGFGDEQFF
CDR3nt: TGTGCCAGCAGCAAACGGAAACTTAAGTACAGGGGGTTCGGCGATGAGCAGTTCTTC

j_gene: TRBJ1-2
d_gene: TRBD1
abundance: .
v_gene: TRBV7-9
CDR3aa: CASSSSRDREVRTGYTF
CDR3nt: TGTGCCAGCAGCTCGTCCCGGGACAGGGAGGTTAGGACTGGCTACACCTTC

j_gene: TRBJ2-7
d_gene: TRBD2
abundance: .
v_gene: TRBV10-3
CDR3aa: CAISGGPRLAGGSYEQYF
CDR3nt: TGTGCCATCAGTGGGGGACCCCGACTAGCGGGAGGGTCTTACGAGCAGTACTTC

j_gene: TRBJ2-7
d_gene: .
abundance: .
v_gene: TRBV6-1
CDR3aa: CASRRRVSSYEQYF
CDR3nt: TGTGCCAGCCGGAGGAGAGTTAGCTCCTACGAGCAGTACTTC

j_gene: TRBJ2-2
d_gene: .
abundance: .
v_gene: TRBV7-3
CDR3aa: CASSLTGRSTGELFF
CDR3nt: TGTGCCAGCAGCTTAACGGGGAGGAGCACCGGGGAGCTGTTTTTT

j_gene: TRBJ2-1
d_gene: TRBD2
abundance: .
v_gene: TRBV29-1
CDR3aa: CSVEVGGTSTVNEQFF
CDR3nt: TGCAGCGTTGAAGTCGGCGGGACTAGCACTGTGAATGAGCAGTTCTTC

j_gene: TRBJ2-1
d_gene: TRBD2
abundance: .
v_gene: TRBV30
CDR3aa: CAWSQLAGSYNEQFF
CDR3nt: TGTGCCTGGAGTCAACTAGCGGGATCCTACAATGAGCAGTTCTTC

j_gene: TRBJ2-1
d_gene: TRBD2
abundance: once
v_gene: TRBV5-1
CDR3aa: CATKTSGTYNEQFF
CDR3nt: TGCGCCACTAAAACTAGCGGGACTTACAATGAGCAGTTCTTC

j_gene: TRBJ1-1
d_gene: .
abundance: .
v_gene: TRBV19
CDR3aa: CASSILPGIGTEAFF
CDR3nt: TGTGCCAGTAGTATACTCCCAGGGATAGGCACTGAAGCTTTCTTT

j_gene: TRBJ2-3
d_gene: .
abundance: .
v_gene: TRBV18
CDR3aa: CASSPAGLSTDTQYF
CDR3nt: TGTGCCAGCTCACCAGCGGGCCTAAGCACAGATACGCAGTATTTT

j_gene: TRBJ2-1
d_gene: .
abundance: .
v_gene: TRBV9
CDR3aa: CASSVRWGGLDEQFF
CDR3nt: TGTGCCAGCAGCGTAAGGTGGGGGGGCCTTGATGAGCAGTTCTTC

j_gene: TRBJ2-7
d_gene: .
abundance: .
v_gene: TRBV7-8
CDR3aa: CASSFRDEQYF
CDR3nt: TGTGCCAGCAGCTTCCGGGACGAGCAGTACTTC

j_gene: TRBJ1-1
d_gene: .
abundance: .
v_gene: TRBV10-1
CDR3aa: CASSESKQLNTEAFF
CDR3nt: TGCGCCAGCAGTGAGTCGAAGCAGTTGAACACTGAAGCTTTCTTT

j_gene: TRBJ2-1
d_gene: .
abundance: .
v_gene: TRBV19
CDR3aa: CASSTTGPSVYNEQFF
CDR3nt: TGTGCCAGTAGTACGACAGGACCGAGTGTATACAATGAGCAGTTCTTC

j_gene: TRBJ1-1
d_gene: .
abundance: .
v_gene: TRBV7-6
CDR3aa: CASSLALGNTEAFF
CDR3nt: TGTGCCAGCAGCTTAGCCTTGGGGAACACTGAAGCTTTCTTT

j_gene: TRBJ1-1
d_gene: .
abundance: .
v_gene: TRBV6-1
CDR3aa: CASYPAAVNTEAFF
CDR3nt: TGTGCCAGCTATCCTGCAGCAGTGAACACTGAAGCTTTCTTT

j_gene: TRBJ2-1
d_gene: .
abundance: once
v_gene: TRBV7-9
CDR3aa: CASSLSTYNEQFF
CDR3nt: TGTGCCAGCAGCTTGAGTACCTACAATGAGCAGTTCTTC

j_gene: TRBJ2-7
d_gene: .
abundance: .
v_gene: TRBV20-1
CDR3aa: CSAIRGHEQYF
CDR3nt: TGCAGTGCGATCAGGGGCCACGAGCAGTACTTC

j_gene: TRBJ2-4
d_gene: .
abundance: once
v_gene: TRBV6-5
CDR3aa: CASRTGRGNIQYF
CDR3nt: TGTGCCAGCCGAACGGGGCGAGGAAACATTCAGTACTTC

j_gene: TRBJ1-2
d_gene: TRBD1
abundance: .
v_gene: TRBV6-5
CDR3aa: CASSSVRGNYYGYTF
CDR3nt: TGTGCCAGCAGCTCAGTCAGGGGGAACTACTATGGCTACACCTTC

j_gene: TRBJ2-1
d_gene: .
abundance: .
v_gene: TRBV6-5
CDR3aa: CASSYSGGSYNEQFF
CDR3nt: TGTGCCAGCAGTTACTCGGGTGGTTCCTACAATGAGCAGTTCTTC

j_gene: TRBJ2-3
d_gene: TRBD2
abundance: .
v_gene: TRBV5-1
CDR3aa: CASSLGDGREDTQYF
CDR3nt: TGCGCCAGCAGCTTGGGGGACGGGAGGGAGGATACGCAGTATTTT

j_gene: TRBJ2-7
d_gene: .
abundance: .
v_gene: TRBV6-1
CDR3aa: CASSEIWLGEQYF
CDR3nt: TGTGCCAGCAGTGAAATCTGGCTGGGAGAGCAGTACTTC

j_gene: TRBJ2-1
d_gene: .
abundance: .
v_gene: TRBV11-2
CDR3aa: CASSSFGAGAYNEQFF
CDR3nt: TGTGCCAGCAGCTCGTTCGGGGCGGGGGCATACAATGAGCAGTTCTTC

j_gene: TRBJ2-7
d_gene: TRBD2
abundance: .
v_gene: TRBV7-8
CDR3aa: CASSLVRLAGDYEQYF
CDR3nt: TGTGCCAGCAGCTTAGTCCGACTAGCGGGAGACTACGAGCAGTACTTC

j_gene: TRBJ1-3
d_gene: TRBD1
abundance: .
v_gene: TRBV18
CDR3aa: CASSPDRVPGNTIYF
CDR3nt: TGTGCCAGCTCGCCTGACAGGGTTCCCGGAAACACCATATATTTT

j_gene: TRBJ1-5
d_gene: .
abundance: .
v_gene: TRBV6-1
CDR3aa: CASNRDGNQPQHF
CDR3nt: TGTGCCAGCAACAGGGACGGCAATCAGCCCCAGCATTTT

j_gene: TRBJ2-1
d_gene: TRBD2
abundance: .
v_gene: TRBV7-2
CDR3aa: CASSFVGIAGGSYNEQFF
CDR3nt: TGTGCCAGCAGCTTTGTCGGAATAGCGGGGGGGAGCTACAATGAGCAGTTCTTC

j_gene: TRBJ2-7
d_gene: TRBD2
abundance: .
v_gene: TRBV11-2
CDR3aa: CASSVASGSGNYEQYF
CDR3nt: TGTGCCAGCAGTGTTGCTAGCGGGAGCGGGAACTACGAGCAGTACTTC

j_gene: TRBJ2-7
d_gene: .
abundance: .
v_gene: TRBV27
CDR3aa: CASSLHISYEQYF
CDR3nt: TGTGCCAGCAGTTTACACATATCCTACGAGCAGTACTTC

j_gene: TRBJ2-3
d_gene: .
abundance: .
v_gene: TRBV5-1
CDR3aa: CASSIGLSTDTQYF
CDR3nt: TGCGCCAGCAGCATTGGACTAAGCACAGATACGCAGTATTTT

j_gene: TRBJ2-2
d_gene: .
abundance: .
v_gene: TRBV6-6
CDR3aa: CASTLVVNTGELFF
CDR3nt: TGTGCCAGCACTCTGGTGGTTAACACCGGGGAGCTGTTTTTT

j_gene: TRBJ2-1
d_gene: TRBD1
abundance: .
v_gene: TRBV11-2
CDR3aa: CASSPQGTGRYNEQFF
CDR3nt: TGTGCCAGCAGCCCCCAGGGGACAGGCCGATACAATGAGCAGTTCTTC

j_gene: TRBJ1-1
d_gene: .
abundance: .
v_gene: TRBV5-1
CDR3aa: CASRVVLNTEAFF
CDR3nt: TGCGCCAGCAGAGTCGTGCTGAACACTGAAGCTTTCTTT

j_gene: TRBJ2-5
d_gene: .
abundance: .
v_gene: TRBV27
CDR3aa: CASSLSSSRQETQYF
CDR3nt: TGTGCCAGCAGTTTATCGAGCTCGCGGCAAGAGACCCAGTACTTC

j_gene: TRBJ1-2
d_gene: TRBD1
abundance: .
v_gene: TRBV6-5
CDR3aa: CASSADRGNYGYTF
CDR3nt: TGTGCCAGCAGTGCCGACAGGGGAAACTATGGCTACACCTTC

j_gene: TRBJ1-1
d_gene: .
abundance: .
v_gene: TRBV9
CDR3aa: CASSVGRRPNTEAFF
CDR3nt: TGTGCCAGCAGCGTAGGAAGACGGCCGAACACTGAAGCTTTCTTT

j_gene: TRBJ2-7
d_gene: .
abundance: once
v_gene: TRBV18
CDR3aa: CASSPTPGHSSYEQYF
CDR3nt: TGTGCCAGCTCACCGACTCCGGGACACAGCTCCTACGAGCAGTACTTC

j_gene: TRBJ2-5
d_gene: TRBD2
abundance: .
v_gene: TRBV5-1
CDR3aa: CASSRWLAGGETQYF
CDR3nt: TGCGCCAGCAGCCGGTGGCTAGCGGGAGGAGAGACCCAGTACTTC

j_gene: TRBJ2-5
d_gene: .
abundance: once
v_gene: TRBV6-1
CDR3aa: CASSEVAVQQETQYF
CDR3nt: TGTGCCAGCAGTGAAGTAGCGGTCCAACAAGAGACCCAGTACTTC

j_gene: TRBJ2-7
d_gene: .
abundance: .
v_gene: TRBV9
CDR3aa: CASSATRRGFEQYF
CDR3nt: TGTGCCAGCAGCGCCACGCGGCGGGGATTCGAGCAGTACTTC

j_gene: TRBJ1-1
d_gene: .
abundance: .
v_gene: TRBV18
CDR3aa: CASSPSGSMNTEAFF
CDR3nt: TGTGCCAGCTCACCCTCCGGCAGTATGAACACTGAAGCTTTCTTT

j_gene: TRBJ2-1
d_gene: TRBD1
abundance: .
v_gene: TRBV5-1
CDR3aa: CASTGQISYNEQFF
CDR3nt: TGCGCCAGCACGGGACAGATCTCCTACAATGAGCAGTTCTTC